These 7 T cell receptor beta chains were all obtained from the same sample, sequenced in a study of neurological immune-mediated disorders. TCRdb redid the calling of the 5' RACE reads with MiXCR, one entry per CDR3 protein. Of approximately 39,000 distinct CDR3 sequences in the sample, just under 7.5% were seen once. The sample consisted of CD4+ T cells from blood. The receptor source for this set is a man aged 50 or older in good health.

V gene TRBV27 combines with J gene TRBJ2-1; tentatively, D is TRBD2 (6 bases). V lost 5 bases and J lost 5, with 16 bases in between. The CDR3 is 15 residues long. From germline, CDR1 is MNHEY and CDR2 SMNVEV (reference sequence). CDR3 protein: CASSRVAGSHNEQFF. CDR3 nucleotides: TGTGCCAGCAGTCGGGTGGCGGGGTCCCACAATGAGCAGTTCTTC.

This clonotype was picked up many times. This rearrangement joins TRBV7-2 to TRBJ2-5; TRBD1 matches at 9 bases. Unmatched junction bases numbered 5, after V lost 5 bases and J lost 4 bases. This CDR3 is 14 amino acids long. CDR1 is SGHTA and CDR2 is FQGNSA in the germline V gene. The CDR3 nucleotides are TGTGCCAGCAGCGTGGGACAGGGAAGAGAGACCCAGTACTTC. Protein product: CASSVGQGRETQYF.

The V and J genes are TRBV6-1 and TRBJ2-1, with TRBD1 matching over 9 bases. Germline CDR1 reads MNHNS; CDR2 reads SASEGT. V was pared by 2 bases and J by 7 bases, with 9 bases of the junction left unmatched. The CDR3 loop spans 16 amino acids. CDR3 DNA sequence: TGTGCCAGCAGTGAAAGGGGGGACAGGGTAAGGAATGAGCAGTTCTTC. Translation: CASSERGDRVRNEQFF.

This clonotype was recorded at least ten times. The chain uses TRBV5-4 and TRBJ1-1, with D tentatively TRBD1 (5 bases). CDR3 size: 15 residues. CDR1 is SGHNT and CDR2 is YYREEE in the germline V gene (reference sequence). Trimming removed 4 bases from V and 4 bases from J, with 17 bases in between. CDR3: CASSNRRVRATEAFF. The CDR3 nucleotides are TGTGCCAGCAGCAACCGCAGGGTACGGGCCACTGAAGCTTTCTTT.

This clonotype was picked up many times. The V call is TRBV20-1, the J call TRBJ2-2; 8 nucleotides align to TRBD2. This CDR3 has 12 residues. Germline V gene lookup returns CDR1 DFQATT and CDR2 SNEGSKA (reference sequence). The CDR3 DNA reads as TGCGGGGGGGCGGCGGGAGGAAGGGAGCTGTTTTTT. Residues: CGGAAGGRELFF.

This clonotype has ten or more counts. This chain connects TRBV7-2 to TRBJ1-1, with 8 bases fitting TRBD1. Germline V gives CDR1 SGHTA, CDR2 FQGNSA. The junction had 7 bases not matched to a gene; V was cut back by 5 bases and J by 5 bases. This CDR3 has 14 residues. CDR3 sequence: CASSPGQGRTEAFF. The CDR3 DNA is TGTGCCAGCAGCCCAGGACAGGGTAGGACTGAAGCTTTCTTT. Using reference TRBV7-2 and TRBJ1-1 for the parts outside the CDR3, the full variable domain is GAGVSQSPSNKVTEKGKDVELRCDPISGHTALYWYRQSLGQGLEFLIYFQGNSAPDKSGLPSDRFSAERTGGSVSTLTIQRTQQEDSAVYLCASSPGQGRTEAFFGQGTRLTVV.

This clonotype has ten or more counts. The V gene is TRBV4-2, the J gene TRBJ2-3, with TRBD2 as a possible D gene (6 bases). The CDR3 covers 18 residues. With 0 bases removed from V and 0 bases from J, the gap between germline ends came to 16 bases. Per germline, CDR1 LGHNA and CDR2 YNFKEQ. The CDR3 region has the DNA TGTGCCAGCAGCCAAGAGAGTGTGAGCGGGCTAAGCACAGATACGCAGTATTTT. Protein: CASSQESVSGLSTDTQYF.